A single T cell receptor (beta chain) is shown here with its context. Assay used: immunoSEQ multiplex PCR; TCRdb lists only in-frame clones, some missing. The sample shows more than 90,000 clones, about 86% of them seen only once. This record belongs to a study of T cell responses to AZD1222 COVID-19 vaccine. Study-wide context: Pooled samples include second doses given at about 4 or 12 weeks.

The V end lost 0 bases, the J end lost 5 bases, and 9 bases lay between the germline ends. Germline CDR1 is SGHDT and CDR2 is YYEEEE. CDR3 size: 14 residues. Source: peripheral blood, taken on day 0 of AZD1222 vaccination. The TCR sequence derives from an adult in good health. V and J are TRBV5-6 and TRBJ2-1; tentatively, D is TRBD1 (6 bases). CDR3 protein: CASSLADRHNEQFF. The DNA for the CDR3 is TGTGCCAGCAGCTTGGCCGACAGGCACAATGAGCAGTTCTTC.